This record looks at one TCR beta chain sequence and its context. What it binds is not known. Trimming pared 6 bases from V and 7 bases from J, leaving 16 bases between. CDR3 length: 15 residues. CDR1 is MNHNS, CDR2 SASEGT, per germline. This specimen belongs to a study of CD8 T cells in ankylosing spondylitis. Study-wide results and limits: Disease-linked clones proved CD8+ and comparatively uncommon in peripheral blood. One TCR beta motif, made up of several highly homologous variants, appeared characteristic of ankylosing spondylitis blood. The study looked at matched synovial fluid samples from ankylosing spondylitis patients. Disease-linked clones were reported to be significantly enriched there.

Scientists made TCR beta libraries using quantitative 5'-RACE with molecular barcodes. One entry per CDR3 protein, called by TCRdb with MiXCR from the 5' RACE reads. The data contain hundreds of thousands of distinct CDR3 sequences, about 25% of them singletons. The source material was blood, either unsorted or a sorted T cell fraction (not recorded which). The V and J genes are TRBV6-1 and TRBJ1-6; a weak D match, TRBD1 (5 bases). This sequence was found in a male donor with ankylosing spondylitis. DNA of the CDR3: TGTGCCAGCAGAGGGTTGAGGGGACCGAATTCACCCCTCCACTTT. Translated: CASRGLRGPNSPLHF.